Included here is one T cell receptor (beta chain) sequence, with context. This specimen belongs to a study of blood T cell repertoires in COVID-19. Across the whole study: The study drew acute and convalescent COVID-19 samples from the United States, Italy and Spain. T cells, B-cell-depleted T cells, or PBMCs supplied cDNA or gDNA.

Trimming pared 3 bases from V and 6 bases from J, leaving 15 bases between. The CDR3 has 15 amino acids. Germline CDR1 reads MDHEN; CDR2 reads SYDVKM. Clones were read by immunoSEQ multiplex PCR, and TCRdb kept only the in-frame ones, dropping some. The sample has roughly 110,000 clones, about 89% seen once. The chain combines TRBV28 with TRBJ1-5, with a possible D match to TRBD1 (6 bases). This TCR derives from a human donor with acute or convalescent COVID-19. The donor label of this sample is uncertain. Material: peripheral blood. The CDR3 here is CASSFTQTGPQPQHF. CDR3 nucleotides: TGTGCCAGCAGTTTTACCCAGACAGGTCCTCAGCCCCAGCATTTT.